This record concerns one TCR beta chain sequence. Its antigen is not known. A junction end diverges from the germline sequence, so it may reflect a read error. The data belong to a study of CD8 T cells in Susac syndrome. Study at large: Sequenced Susac syndrome patients included more than five with clinically active disease and eight in remission.

An amount of RNA that ranged from roughly 0.5 to 1 ug was reverse transcribed with random hexamers. TCR beta CDR3 was amplified by immunoSEQ covering 54 Vbeta and 13 Jbeta. TCRdb re-derived calls from the immunoSEQ multiplex PCR reads in MiXCR, one entry per CDR3 protein. The sample lists 200,000 or so distinct CDR3 sequences, nearly 97% seen once, with around 0.1% in the top ten. Study-wide points: The CD4+ T cell repertoires from Susac syndrome exhibited no clonal expansion.

Sequencing of TCR beta was undertaken in CD8+ and CD4+ T cells derived from blood. Germline CDR1 reads SNHLY; CDR2 reads FYNNEI. CDR3 length: 8 amino acids. The chain recombines TRBV2 with TRBJ2-1; the D is unclear. The TCR originated in a human donor with Susac syndrome. The sequenced sample was CD4+ T cells from PBMCs. The CDR3 DNA reads TGTGCCAGCAGTGGGAACTCCTTC. It codes for CASSGNSF.